This T cell receptor beta chain was retrieved from a study of blood T cell repertoires in COVID-19. Overall study: PBMCs, B-cell-depleted T cells, or T cells were the source of the cDNA or gDNA that made up the material.

Ages ranged from about 18 to 100 years, with residence in about 23 US areas. Assignments of participants to cohorts depended upon their own reported clinical history. All recovered Cohort 3 donors got two negative PCRs, got clearance, or saw symptom resolution. TCRdb keeps only in-frame clones here, not all; method: immunoSEQ multiplex PCR. The profile covers 210,000 or so clones, with roughly nine tenths appearing a single time and approximately 11% taken by the ten largest. The CDR3 length is 12 residues. Germline assignment: CDR1 SQVTM and CDR2 ANQGSEA. Losses at the gene ends were 6 bases for V and 5 bases for J; bases not matched to a gene: 6.

The TCR was taken from a man younger than 40 who had recovered from COVID-19. The chain carries TRBV29-1 and TRBJ2-7, with 8 bases fitting TRBD1. Sequenced input: PBMCs or T cells enriched from blood (not recorded which). The CDR3 DNA is TGCAGCGTAGCTAGGGGACAGGACGAGCAGTACTTC. This sequence encodes CSVARGQDEQYF.